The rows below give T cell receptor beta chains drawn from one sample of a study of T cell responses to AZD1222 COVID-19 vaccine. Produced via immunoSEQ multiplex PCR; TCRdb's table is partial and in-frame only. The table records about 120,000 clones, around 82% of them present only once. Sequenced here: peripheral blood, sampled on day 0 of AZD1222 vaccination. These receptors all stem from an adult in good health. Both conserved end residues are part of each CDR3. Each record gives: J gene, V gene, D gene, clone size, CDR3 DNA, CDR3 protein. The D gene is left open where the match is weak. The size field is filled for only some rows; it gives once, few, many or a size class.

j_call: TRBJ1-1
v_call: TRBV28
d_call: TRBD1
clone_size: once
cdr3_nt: TGTGCCAGCAGAGGGACAGGGGGGGCTTTCTTT
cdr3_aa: CASRGTGGAFF

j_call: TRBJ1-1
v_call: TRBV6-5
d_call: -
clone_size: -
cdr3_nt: TGTGCCAGCAGCCCCGAAGGCGTCGGCACTGAAGCTTTCTTT
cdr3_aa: CASSPEGVGTEAFF

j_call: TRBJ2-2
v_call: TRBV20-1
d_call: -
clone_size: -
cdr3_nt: TGCAGTGCTAGTTTGGGAGTGGTGGCCGGGGAGCTGTTTTTT
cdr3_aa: CSASLGVVAGELFF

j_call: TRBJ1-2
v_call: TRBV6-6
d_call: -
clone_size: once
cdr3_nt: TGTGCCAGCAGTCCGGGGACAACGGCCTATGGCTACACCTTC
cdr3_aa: CASSPGTTAYGYTF

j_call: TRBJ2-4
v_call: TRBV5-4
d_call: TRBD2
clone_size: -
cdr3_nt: TGTGCCAGCAGCTTGGCCAAAGCGGGGGGCCCCAACATTCAGTACTTC
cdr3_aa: CASSLAKAGGPNIQYF

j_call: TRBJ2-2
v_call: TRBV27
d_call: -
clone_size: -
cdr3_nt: TGTGCCAGCAGTTTATTGCGGGGGAACACCGGGGAGCTGTTTTTT
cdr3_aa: CASSLLRGNTGELFF

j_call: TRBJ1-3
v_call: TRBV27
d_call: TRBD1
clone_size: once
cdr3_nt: TGTGCCAGCAGTCTGACAGGGGAGTCTGGAAACACCATATATTTT
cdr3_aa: CASSLTGESGNTIYF

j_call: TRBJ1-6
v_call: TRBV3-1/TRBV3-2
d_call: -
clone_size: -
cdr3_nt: TGTGCCAGCAGCCAGCAGACTGTTAATAATTCACCCCTCCACTTT
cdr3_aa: CASSQQTVNNSPLHF

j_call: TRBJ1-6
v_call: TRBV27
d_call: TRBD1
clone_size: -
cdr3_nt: TGTGCCAGCAGACTTACAGGGGTCGGATCACCCCTCCACTTT
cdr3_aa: CASRLTGVGSPLHF

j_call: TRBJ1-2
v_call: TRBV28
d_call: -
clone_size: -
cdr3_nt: TGTGCCAGCAGTTTAGTGGACCCATCCTATGGCTACACCTTC
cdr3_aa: CASSLVDPSYGYTF

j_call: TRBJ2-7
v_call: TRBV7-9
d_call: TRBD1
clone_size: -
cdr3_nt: TGTGCCAGCAGAAGGGACAGGGCCTCCCCTTACGAGCAGTACTTC
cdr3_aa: CASRRDRASPYEQYF

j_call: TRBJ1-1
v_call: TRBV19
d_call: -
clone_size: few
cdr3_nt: TGTGCCAGTAGACCACAGAACACTGAAGCTTTCTTT
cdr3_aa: CASRPQNTEAFF

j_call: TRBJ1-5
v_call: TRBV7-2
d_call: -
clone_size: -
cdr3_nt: TGTGCCAGCAGCTTTACGTCCGGGACCGTGGAGCCCCAGCATTTT
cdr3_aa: CASSFTSGTVEPQHF

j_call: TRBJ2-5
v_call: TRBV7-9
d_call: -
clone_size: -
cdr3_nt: TGTGCCAGCAGCACCAGCTTAGGCCCCCAGGAGACCCAGTACTTC
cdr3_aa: CASSTSLGPQETQYF

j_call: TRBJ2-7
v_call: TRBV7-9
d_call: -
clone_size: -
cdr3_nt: TGTGCCAGCAGCTTGGGGGACGGCTACGAGCAGTACTTC
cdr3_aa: CASSLGDGYEQYF

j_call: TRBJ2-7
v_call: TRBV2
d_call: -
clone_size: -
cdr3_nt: TGTGCCAGCAGTCCACTCTACGAGCAGTACTTC
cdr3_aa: CASSPLYEQYF

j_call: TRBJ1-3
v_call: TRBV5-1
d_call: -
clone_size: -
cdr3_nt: TGCGCCAGCAGCCCTGAGGGACGGGCCGGAAACACCATATATTTT
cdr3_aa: CASSPEGRAGNTIYF

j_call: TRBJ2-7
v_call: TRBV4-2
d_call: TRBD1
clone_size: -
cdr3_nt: TGTGCCAGCAGCCAGTCCCGGGACAGGGACGAGCAGTACTTC
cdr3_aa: CASSQSRDRDEQYF

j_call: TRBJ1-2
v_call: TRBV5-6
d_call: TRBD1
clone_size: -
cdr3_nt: TGTGCCAGCAGTCGGGACAGGGGGGCCCGCTATGGCTACACCTTC
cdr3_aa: CASSRDRGARYGYTF

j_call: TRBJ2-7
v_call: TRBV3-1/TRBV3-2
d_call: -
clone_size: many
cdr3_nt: TGTGCCAGCAGCCCGGCCGGGGGTTCGAGGGAGCAGTACTTC
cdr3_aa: CASSPAGGSREQYF

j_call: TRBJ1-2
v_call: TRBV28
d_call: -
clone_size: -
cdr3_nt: TGTGCCAGCAGTTTCGGAGGAAACTCCTATGGCTACACCTTC
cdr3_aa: CASSFGGNSYGYTF

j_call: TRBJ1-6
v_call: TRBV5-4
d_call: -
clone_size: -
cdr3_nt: TGTGCCAGCAGCTTTAGCAGTAATGAAAATTCACCCCTCCACTTT
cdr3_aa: CASSFSSNENSPLHF

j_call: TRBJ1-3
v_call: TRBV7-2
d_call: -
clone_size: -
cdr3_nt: TGTGCCAGCAGCTTTTCTCCCGATTCAATGACTGGAAACACCATATATTTT
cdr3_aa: CASSFSPDSMTGNTIYF

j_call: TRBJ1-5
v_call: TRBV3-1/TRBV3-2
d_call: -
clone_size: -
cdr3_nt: TGTGCCAGCAGCCAAGTAATCGGGGCTCAGCCCCAGCATTTT
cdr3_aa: CASSQVIGAQPQHF

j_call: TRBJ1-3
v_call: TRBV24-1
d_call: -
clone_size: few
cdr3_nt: TGTGCCACAGGGTCTGGAAACACCATATATTTT
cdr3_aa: CATGSGNTIYF

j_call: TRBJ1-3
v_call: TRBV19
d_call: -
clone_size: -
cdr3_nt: TGTGCCAGTAGTACACAGGGTACGGGAAACACCATATATTTT
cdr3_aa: CASSTQGTGNTIYF

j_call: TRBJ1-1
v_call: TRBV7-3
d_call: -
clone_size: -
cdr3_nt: TGTGCCAGCAGCTCCTCAGGGCTAAGAGCTGAAGCTTTCTTT
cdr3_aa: CASSSSGLRAEAFF

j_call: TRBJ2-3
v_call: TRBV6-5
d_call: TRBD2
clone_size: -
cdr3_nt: TGTGCCAGCAGCCCAACTAGCGGGGGGCCTTATACGCAGTATTTT
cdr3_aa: CASSPTSGGPYTQYF

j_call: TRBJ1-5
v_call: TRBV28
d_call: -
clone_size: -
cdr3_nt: TGTGCCAGCACCCCCGGCTCACTGGGGGATCAGCCCCAGCATTTT
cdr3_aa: CASTPGSLGDQPQHF

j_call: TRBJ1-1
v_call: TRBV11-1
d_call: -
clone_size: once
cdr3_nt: TGTGCCAGCAGCCCACCCTTTGGCACTGAAGCTTTCTTT
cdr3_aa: CASSPPFGTEAFF

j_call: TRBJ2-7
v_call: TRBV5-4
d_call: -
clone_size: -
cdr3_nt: TGTGCCAGCAGCTTGGGGGGTGGAGGGGGACCGGGTGAGCAGTACTTC
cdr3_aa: CASSLGGGGGPGEQYF

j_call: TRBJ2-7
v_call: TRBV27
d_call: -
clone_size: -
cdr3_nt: TGTGCCAGCAGTCCCCAGAGTCTTCCCGTCTACGAGCAGTACTTC
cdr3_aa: CASSPQSLPVYEQYF

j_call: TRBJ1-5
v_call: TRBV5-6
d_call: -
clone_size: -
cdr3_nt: TGTGCCAGCAGTCGAGGATATGAGGAGCAGCCCCAGCATTTT
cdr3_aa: CASSRGYEEQPQHF

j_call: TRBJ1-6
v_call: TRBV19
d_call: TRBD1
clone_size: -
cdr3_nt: TGTGCCAGTAAGACAGGGCAATATAATTCACCCCTCCACTTT
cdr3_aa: CASKTGQYNSPLHF

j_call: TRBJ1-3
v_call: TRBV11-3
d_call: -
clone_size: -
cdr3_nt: TGTGCCAGCAGCTTAGAGACCCACCCAGGGAACTCTGGAAACACCATATATTTT
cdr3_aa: CASSLETHPGNSGNTIYF

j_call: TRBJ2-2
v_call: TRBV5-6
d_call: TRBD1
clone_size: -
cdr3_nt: TGTGCCAGCAGCTTAGGGGGACAGGGGGTCACCGGGGAGCTGTTTTTT
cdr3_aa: CASSLGGQGVTGELFF

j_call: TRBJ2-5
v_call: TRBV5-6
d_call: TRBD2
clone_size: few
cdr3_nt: TGTGCCAGCAGCGCCCCAGGGAGGGCGGAGACCCAGTACTTC
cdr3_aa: CASSAPGRAETQYF

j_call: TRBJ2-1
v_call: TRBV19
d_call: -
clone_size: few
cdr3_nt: TGTGCCAGTAGTATAGGGAGGGGGCGGGCCTATCACTTCTTC
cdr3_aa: CASSIGRGRAYHFF

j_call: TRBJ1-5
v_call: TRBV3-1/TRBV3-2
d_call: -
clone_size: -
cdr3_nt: TGTGCCAGCAGCCCGACCGCGCAGGCCAATCAGCCCCAGCATTTT
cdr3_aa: CASSPTAQANQPQHF

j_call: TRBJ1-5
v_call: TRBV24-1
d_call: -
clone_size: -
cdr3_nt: TGTGCCACCAGTGATGCAGCAGGGGGCAATCAGCCCCAGCATTTT
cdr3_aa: CATSDAAGGNQPQHF

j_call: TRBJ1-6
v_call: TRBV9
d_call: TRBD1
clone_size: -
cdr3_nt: TGTGCCAGCAGCGCCCGACAGGGGGCAAATTCACCCCTCCACTTT
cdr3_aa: CASSARQGANSPLHF

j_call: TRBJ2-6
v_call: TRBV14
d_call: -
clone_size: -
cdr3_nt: TGTGCCAGCAGCCAAGGGGAGAGCTCTGGGGCCAACGTCCTGACTTTC
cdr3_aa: CASSQGESSGANVLTF

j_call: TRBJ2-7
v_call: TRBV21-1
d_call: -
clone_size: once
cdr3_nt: TGTGCCAGCAGCAAAACGGAAAGGCGTAAAGGGGGCGGGTACGAGCAGTACTTC
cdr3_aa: CASSKTERRKGGGYEQYF

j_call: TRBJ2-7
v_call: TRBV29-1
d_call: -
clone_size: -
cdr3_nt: TGCAGCGTCACCCACGGAAAGTTGGGGGAGCAGTACTTC
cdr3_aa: CSVTHGKLGEQYF

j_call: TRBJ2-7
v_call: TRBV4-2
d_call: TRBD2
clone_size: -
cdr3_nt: TGTGCCAGCAGCCAAGATGAAGCTAGCGGGACCTACGAGCAGTACTTC
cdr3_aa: CASSQDEASGTYEQYF

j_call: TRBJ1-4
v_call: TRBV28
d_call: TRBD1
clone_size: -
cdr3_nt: TGTGCCAGCAGTTGGAGACCGGGACAGGGAGAAGAAAAACTGTTTTTT
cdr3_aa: CASSWRPGQGEEKLFF